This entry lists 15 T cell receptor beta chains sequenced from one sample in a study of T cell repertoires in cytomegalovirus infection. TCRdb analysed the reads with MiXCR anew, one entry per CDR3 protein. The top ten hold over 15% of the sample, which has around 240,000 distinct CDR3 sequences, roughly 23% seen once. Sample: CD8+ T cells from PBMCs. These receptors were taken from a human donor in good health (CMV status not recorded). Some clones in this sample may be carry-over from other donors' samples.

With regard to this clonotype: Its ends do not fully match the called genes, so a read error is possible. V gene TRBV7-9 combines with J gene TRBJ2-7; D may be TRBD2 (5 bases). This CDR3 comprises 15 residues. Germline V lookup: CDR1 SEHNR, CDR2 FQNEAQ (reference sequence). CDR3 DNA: TGTGCCAGCAGCCTAGCCCCGGACGGCTCCTACGAGCAGTACTTC. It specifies CASSLAPDGSYEQYF.

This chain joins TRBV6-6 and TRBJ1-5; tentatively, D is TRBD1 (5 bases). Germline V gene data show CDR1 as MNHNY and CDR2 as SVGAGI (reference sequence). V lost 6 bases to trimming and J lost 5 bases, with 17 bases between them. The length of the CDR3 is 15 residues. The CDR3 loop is CASRRQFAGDQPQHF. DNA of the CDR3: TGTGCCAGCAGACGACAGTTCGCCGGGGATCAGCCCCAGCATTTT.

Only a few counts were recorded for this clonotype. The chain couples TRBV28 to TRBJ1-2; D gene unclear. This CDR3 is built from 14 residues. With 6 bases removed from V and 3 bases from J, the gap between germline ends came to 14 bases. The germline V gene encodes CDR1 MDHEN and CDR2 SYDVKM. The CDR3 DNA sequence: TGTGCCAGCAGCTCAATCTACCGGGACTATGGCTACACCTTC. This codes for CASSSIYRDYGYTF.

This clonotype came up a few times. CDR3 amino acids: CAISGTSRGYTF. The CDR3 coding sequence is TGTGCCATCAGCGGGACGTCTCGTGGCTACACCTTC. The gene calls are TRBV10-3 and TRBJ1-2; TRBD1 is a possible D gene (5 bases). Per the germline V gene, CDR1 is ENHRY and CDR2 is SYGVKD. This CDR3 region has 12 residues. Trimming removed 6 bases from V and 7 bases from J, with 12 bases in between.

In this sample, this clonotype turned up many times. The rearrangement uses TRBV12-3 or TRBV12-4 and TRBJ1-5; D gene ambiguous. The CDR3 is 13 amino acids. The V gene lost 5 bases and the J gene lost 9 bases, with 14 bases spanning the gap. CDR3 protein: CASSPPGAGPQHF. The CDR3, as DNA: TGTGCCAGCAGTCCTCCAGGCGCCGGGCCCCAGCATTTT.

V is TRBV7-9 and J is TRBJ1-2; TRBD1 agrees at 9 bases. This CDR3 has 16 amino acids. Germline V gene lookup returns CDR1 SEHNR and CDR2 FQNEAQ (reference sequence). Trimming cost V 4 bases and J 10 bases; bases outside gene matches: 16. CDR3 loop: CASSSASTRDRGDYTF. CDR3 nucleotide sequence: TGTGCCAGCAGCTCCGCTTCAACCCGAGACAGGGGGGACTACACCTTC.

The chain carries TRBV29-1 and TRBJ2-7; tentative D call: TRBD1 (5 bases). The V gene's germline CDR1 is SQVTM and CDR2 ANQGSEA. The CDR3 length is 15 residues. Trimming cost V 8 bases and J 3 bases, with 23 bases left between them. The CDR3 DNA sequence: TGCAGCCTTATAACTTGGCCCCAGGGAAGCTACGAGCAGTACTTC. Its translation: CSLITWPQGSYEQYF.

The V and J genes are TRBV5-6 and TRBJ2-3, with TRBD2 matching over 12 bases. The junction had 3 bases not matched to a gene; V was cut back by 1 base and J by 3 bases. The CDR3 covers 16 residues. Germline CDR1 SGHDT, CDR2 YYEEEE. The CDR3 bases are TGTGCCAGCAGCTTGACTAGCGGGGGGACAACAGATACGCAGTATTTT. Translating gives CASSLTSGGTTDTQYF.

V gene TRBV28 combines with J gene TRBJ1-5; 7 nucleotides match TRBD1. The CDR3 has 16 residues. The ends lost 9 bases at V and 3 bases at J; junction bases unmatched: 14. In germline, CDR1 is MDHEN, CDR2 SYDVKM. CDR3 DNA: TGTGCCAGTCAATCCGGGACAGCCAGGATCAATCAGCCCCAGCATTTT. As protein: CASQSGTARINQPQHF.

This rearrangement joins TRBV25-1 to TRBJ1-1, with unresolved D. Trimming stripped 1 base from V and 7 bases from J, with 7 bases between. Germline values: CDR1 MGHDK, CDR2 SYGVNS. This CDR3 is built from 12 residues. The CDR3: CASSEWGIEAFF. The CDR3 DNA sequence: TGTGCCAGCAGTGAATGGGGTATTGAAGCTTTCTTT.

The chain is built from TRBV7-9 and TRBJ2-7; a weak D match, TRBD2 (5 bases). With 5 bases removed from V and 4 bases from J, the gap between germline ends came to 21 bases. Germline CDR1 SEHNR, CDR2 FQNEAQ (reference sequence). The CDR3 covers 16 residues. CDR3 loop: CASSPRDGLTLYEQYF. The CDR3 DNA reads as TGTGCCAGCAGCCCCCGGGATGGTCTTACCCTGTACGAGCAGTACTTC.

CDR3 region: CASSWAVDYEQYF. CDR3 nucleotides: TGCGCCAGCAGCTGGGCAGTAGACTACGAGCAGTACTTC. The rearrangement links TRBV5-1 to TRBJ2-7; the D is unclear. Trimming took off 3 bases at V and 3 bases at J, with 10 bases between the two ends. Germline-derived CDR1 and CDR2 are SGHRS and YFSETQ. This CDR3 contains 13 residues.

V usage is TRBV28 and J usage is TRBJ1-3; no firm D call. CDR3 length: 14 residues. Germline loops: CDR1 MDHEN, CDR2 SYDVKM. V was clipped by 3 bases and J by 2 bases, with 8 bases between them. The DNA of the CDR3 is TGTGCCAGCAGTTTCTTGGCAGCTGGAAACACCATATATTTT. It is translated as CASSFLAAGNTIYF. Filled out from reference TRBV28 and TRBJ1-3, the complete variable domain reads DVKVTQSSRYLVKRTGEKVFLECVQDMDHENMFWYRQDPGLGLRLIYFSYDVKMKEKGDIPEGYSVSREKKERFSLILESASTNQTSMYLCASSFLAAGNTIYFGEGSWLTVV.

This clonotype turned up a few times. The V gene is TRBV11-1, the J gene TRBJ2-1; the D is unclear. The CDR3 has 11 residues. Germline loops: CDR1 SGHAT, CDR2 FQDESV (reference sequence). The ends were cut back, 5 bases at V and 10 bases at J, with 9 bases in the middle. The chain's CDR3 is CASSAPGEQFF. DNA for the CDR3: TGTGCCAGCAGCGCCCCCGGGGAGCAGTTCTTC.

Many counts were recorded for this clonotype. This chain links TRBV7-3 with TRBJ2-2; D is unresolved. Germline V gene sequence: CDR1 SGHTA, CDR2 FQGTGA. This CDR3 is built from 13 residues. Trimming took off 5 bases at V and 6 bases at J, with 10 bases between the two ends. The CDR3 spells CASSRSGAGELFF. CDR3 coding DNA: TGTGCCAGCAGCCGTAGTGGGGCCGGGGAGCTGTTTTTT.